Sequencing of this TCR beta chain was carried out in a study of blood T cells in healthy people across ages. Regarding the study as a whole: Long-lived donors had more naive CD4+ cells and higher diversity than aged donors. Age brought a roughly linear fall in TCR beta diversity measured per million T cells.

The use of a sample-barcoded 5' primer and a J-beta primer mix characterized a second PCR of 7 to 11 cycles. TCRdb itself ran the 5' RACE reads through MiXCR, one entry per CDR3 protein. The sample lists over 1.5 million distinct CDR3 sequences, about 50% occurring once. This clonotype showed up just a few times. Its matching antigen is unknown. Sequenced sample: blood. The sequence was collected from a woman aged 40 to 55 in good health.

The CDR3 here is CASSSTGFHEGSYSGANVLTF. The DNA of the CDR3 is TGTGCCAGCAGCTCTACCGGGTTCCACGAGGGGAGTTACTCTGGGGCCAACGTCCTGACTTTC. This chain joins TRBV11-1 and TRBJ2-6; D is perhaps TRBD1 or TRBD2 (5 bases each). This CDR3 has 21 amino acids. V was cut by 4 bases and J by 0 bases, with 25 bases left in between. Germline CDR1 is SGHAT and CDR2 is FQDESV (reference sequence).